This TCR beta chain emerged from a study of T-cell memory formation after mild COVID-19. A single record per CDR3 protein comes from TCRdb applying MiXCR to the 5' RACE reads. The table shows just over 150,000 distinct CDR3 sequences, with roughly 28% occurring only once. There are 13 residues in the CDR3. V shed 5 bases and J shed 7 bases, with 12 bases lying between them. The V and J genes are TRBV12-3 or TRBV12-4 and TRBJ2-1, with D perhaps matching TRBD2 (6 bases). The clonotype was recovered from an adult woman who had mild COVID-19 (a few samples of this study predate the infection). Cell type and time point are not known. The sample comprised PBMCs or a T cell subset sorted from them (not recorded which). Here the CDR3 DNA reads TGTGCCAGCAGTCGAGGAGGAGGGAATGAGCAGTTCTTC. It codes for CASSRGGGNEQFF.